The 14 T cell receptor beta chains below were found in one sample sequenced in a study of T cells in Graves' hyperthyroidism and ophthalmopathy. There were TCR beta CDR3 regions amplified from RNA transcripts. HTBI primers were used for first-round RT-PCR of the TCR CDR3. A single record per CDR3 protein comes from TCRdb applying MiXCR to the multiplex PCR reads. The profile shows roughly 640,000 distinct CDR3 sequences, about 16% of them singletons. The source material was blood. These TCRs come from a woman aged 35 to 49 with Graves' ophthalmopathy.

Many counts were recorded for this clonotype. This chain links TRBV3-1 with TRBJ1-2; possible D gene TRBD1, 6 bases. This CDR3 has 16 amino acids. Germline CDR1 reads LGHDT; CDR2 reads YNNKEL (reference sequence). Trimming stripped 1 base from V and 4 bases from J, with 16 bases between. The CDR3 reads CASSQGAGGRGYGYTF. The CDR3 DNA sequence: TGTGCCAGCAGCCAAGGGGCCGGGGGCCGGGGCTATGGCTACACCTTC.

The chain couples TRBV28 to TRBJ1-2; D call uncertain. CDR1 and CDR2 (germline): MDHEN, SYDVKM. This CDR3 has 13 residues. Trimming shortened V by 7 bases and J by 6 bases, and 15 bases separated the two germline ends. CDR3 sequence: CASKEAGVNGYTF. The CDR3 coding sequence is TGTGCCAGCAAGGAAGCAGGAGTGAATGGCTACACCTTC.

This chain connects TRBV5-5 to TRBJ2-6; 11 nucleotides line up with TRBD2. The CDR3 has 16 amino acids. The V gene end was trimmed by 5 bases and the J gene end by 4 bases; junction bases not matched to a gene: 5. From germline, CDR1 is SGHKS and CDR2 YYEKEE (reference sequence). Here the CDR3 reads CASSSLAGVGANVLTF. The CDR3 DNA follows: TGTGCCAGCAGTTCACTAGCGGGGGTCGGGGCCAACGTCCTGACTTTC.

Notes on this clonotype: A much larger clone differs from this one at a single base, so this may be a read error. This chain connects TRBV6-1 to TRBJ2-1; 12 bases align to TRBD1. CDR1 MNHNS and CDR2 SASEGT come from the germline V gene. After removal of 6 bases from V and 7 bases from J, the junction contained 4 bases not matched to a gene. This CDR3 region has 14 residues. The CDR3, as DNA: TGTGCCAGCAGGCCGGGACAGGGGGCAAATGAGCAGTTCTTC. It is translated as CASRPGQGANEQFF.

The chain couples TRBV7-6 to TRBJ2-7; D possibly corresponds to TRBD2 (5 bases). Germline values: CDR1 SGHVS, CDR2 FNYEAQ. The CDR3 has 16 amino acids. Trimming pared 6 bases from V and 3 bases from J, leaving 21 bases between. CDR3 amino acids: CASSPTSGWELYEQYF. Written as DNA, the CDR3 is TGTGCCAGCAGTCCGACGTCCGGGTGGGAGCTCTACGAGCAGTACTTC.

The sample holds a few counts of this clonotype. J is TRBJ2-3 and V is TRBV20-1, with D possibly being TRBD1 (6 bases). There are 16 residues in the CDR3. Germline CDR1 is DFQATT and CDR2 is SNEGSKA (reference sequence). V gave up 5 bases and J gave up 0 bases, with 18 bases separating them. CDR3 bases: TGCAGTGCTGACCCCGGGGTGAGGGGGAGCACAGATACGCAGTATTTT. Translated, it gives CSADPGVRGSTDTQYF.

This clonotype has at least ten counts. The chain employs TRBV30 and TRBJ1-5; tentative D call: TRBD1 (5 bases). Germline CDR1 and CDR2: GTSNPN and SVGIG (reference sequence). Trimming cost V 2 bases and J 4 bases, with 12 bases left between them. This CDR3 comprises 14 residues. CDR3 in DNA: TGTGCCTGGAGTTTGGCAGGGCGGAATCAGCCCCAGCATTTT. Translation gives CAWSLAGRNQPQHF.

The rearrangement links TRBV20-1 to TRBJ2-2; D is undetermined. The V end was cut by 6 bases, the J end by 0 bases, with 8 bases between. The germline CDR1 and CDR2 sequences are DFQATT and SNEGSKA (reference sequence). The CDR3 is made up of 13 amino acids. The CDR3 spells CSAPGPNTGELFF. The CDR3 bases are TGCAGTGCCCCTGGCCCGAACACCGGGGAGCTGTTTTTT.

CDR3 loop: CASTNGRASNEQFF. In DNA form, the CDR3 reads TGTGCCAGTACCAATGGGAGGGCCAGCAATGAGCAGTTCTTC. The chain couples TRBV19 to TRBJ2-1, with 7 bases identical to TRBD2. The CDR3 is 14 amino acids. V lost 7 bases to trimming and J lost 6 bases; unmatched junction nucleotides: 9. CDR1 LNHDA and CDR2 SQIVND come from the germline V gene (reference sequence). The full variable domain, with the rest looked up from reference TRBV19 and TRBJ2-1, is DGGITQSPKYLFRKEGQNVTLSCEQNLNHDAMYWYRQDPGQGLRLIYYSQIVNDFQKGDIAEGYSVSREKKESFPLTVTSAQKNPTAFYLCASTNGRASNEQFFGPGTRLTVL.

The chain has TRBV2 and TRBJ2-2, with 16 bases that match TRBD2. Per germline, CDR1 SNHLY and CDR2 FYNNEI. Trimming removed 6 bases from V and 2 bases from J; junction bases left unmatched: 3. This CDR3 contains 17 residues. CDR3 sequence: CASRGTSGGGNTGELFF. DNA for the CDR3: TGTGCCAGCAGGGGGACTAGCGGGGGGGGTAACACCGGGGAGCTGTTTTTT.

V gene TRBV6-1 combines with J gene TRBJ2-7; TRBD1 agrees at 7 bases. This CDR3 is built from 13 residues. Losses at the gene ends were 8 bases for V and 6 bases for J; bases not matched to a gene: 10. Germline V gene sequence: CDR1 MNHNS, CDR2 SASEGT. CDR3 bases: TGTGCCAGCCACCGGGACAGAAGTTCCGAGCAGTACTTC. Its translation: CASHRDRSSEQYF.

A note on this clonotype: This may be a read error, as it is one base from a much larger clone. The V gene is TRBV7-3, the J gene TRBJ2-1, with D tentatively TRBD1 or TRBD2 (6 bases each). The CDR3 totals 14 residues. Germline loops: CDR1 SGHTA, CDR2 FQGTGA. Trimming took off 2 bases at V and 10 bases at J, with 15 bases between the two ends. The CDR3 here is CASSLVSGADEQFF. The CDR3 nucleotides are TGTGCCAGCAGCTTAGTTTCGGGGGCTGACGAGCAGTTCTTC.

The CDR3 loop reads CASSLGQGDYNEQFF. In nucleotides, the CDR3 is TGCGCCAGCAGCTTAGGACAGGGGGACTACAATGAGCAGTTCTTC. The chain couples TRBV5-1 to TRBJ2-1; 10 bases are shared with TRBD1. This CDR3 contains 15 residues. V lost 2 bases to trimming and J lost 3 bases; unmatched junction nucleotides: 2. The V gene's germline CDR1 is SGHRS and CDR2 YFSETQ.

The table lists this clonotype with many counts. The chain uses TRBV3-1 and TRBJ2-5; D is perhaps TRBD1 (5 bases). There are 15 residues in the CDR3. Trimming took off 4 bases at V and 1 base at J, with 13 bases between the two ends. Germline V lookup: CDR1 LGHDT, CDR2 YNNKEL (reference sequence). The CDR3 is CASSPSGLPQETQYF. As DNA, the CDR3 is TGTGCCAGCAGCCCCTCAGGGTTGCCCCAAGAGACCCAGTACTTC.